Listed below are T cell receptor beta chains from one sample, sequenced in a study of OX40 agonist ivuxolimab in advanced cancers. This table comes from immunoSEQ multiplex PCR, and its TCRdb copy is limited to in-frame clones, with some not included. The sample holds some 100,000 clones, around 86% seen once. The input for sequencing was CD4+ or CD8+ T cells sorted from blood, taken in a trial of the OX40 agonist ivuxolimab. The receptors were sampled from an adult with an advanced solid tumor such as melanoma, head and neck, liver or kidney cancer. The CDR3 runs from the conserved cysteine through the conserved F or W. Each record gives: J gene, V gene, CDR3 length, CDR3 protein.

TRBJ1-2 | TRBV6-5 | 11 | CASSYYRGYTF
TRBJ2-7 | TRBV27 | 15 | CASSSLGTSSYEQYF
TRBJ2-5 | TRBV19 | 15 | CASSRTGGNQETQYF
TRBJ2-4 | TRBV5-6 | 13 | CASSLERGGIQYF
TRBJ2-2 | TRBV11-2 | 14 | CASSPFEGTGELFF
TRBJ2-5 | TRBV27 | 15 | CASRGLAADEETQYF
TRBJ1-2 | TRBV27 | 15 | CASSSRARGNYGYTF
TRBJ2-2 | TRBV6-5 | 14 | CASSWGADTGELFF
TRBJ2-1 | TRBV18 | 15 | CASSRTSGSSNEQFF
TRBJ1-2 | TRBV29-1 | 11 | CSVSSGAGYTF
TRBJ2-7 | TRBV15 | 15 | CATSRDMGAYYEQYF
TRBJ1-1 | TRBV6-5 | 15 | CASSYESDGSSEAFF
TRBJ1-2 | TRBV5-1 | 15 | CASSLMPEANYGYTF
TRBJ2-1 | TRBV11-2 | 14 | CASSLPFSGNEQFF
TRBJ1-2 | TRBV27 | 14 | CASSFRDRDYGYTF
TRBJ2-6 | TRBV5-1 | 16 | CASSLLSALGANVLTF
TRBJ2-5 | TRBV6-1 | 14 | CAGMNTGGEETQYF
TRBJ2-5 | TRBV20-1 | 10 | CSAGRETQYF
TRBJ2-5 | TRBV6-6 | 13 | CASSWGGGETQYF
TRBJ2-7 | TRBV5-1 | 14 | CASILAVISYEQYF
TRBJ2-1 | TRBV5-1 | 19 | CASSYRGTGPSSSYNEQFF
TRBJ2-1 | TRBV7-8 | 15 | CASSRREGQGNEQFF
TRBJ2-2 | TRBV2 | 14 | CASTGSDITGELFF
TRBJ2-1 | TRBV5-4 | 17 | CASSLGASGDIYNEQFF
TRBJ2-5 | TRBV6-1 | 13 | CASTRTSVETQYF
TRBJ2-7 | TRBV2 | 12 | CASSPSLDYPFF
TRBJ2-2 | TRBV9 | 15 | CASSVAGMNTGELFF
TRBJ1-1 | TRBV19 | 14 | CASSLDRGLTEAFF
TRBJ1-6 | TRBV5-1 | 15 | CASSHRTGTGSPLHF